This note documents a single T cell receptor (beta chain) sequence. The sample belongs to a study of T cell responses to AZD1222 COVID-19 vaccine. V lost 5 bases to trimming and J lost 2 bases, with 13 bases between them. The germline V gene has CDR1 SGHTA and CDR2 FQGNSA. This CDR3 is 14 amino acids long. Generated by immunoSEQ multiplex PCR, the TCRdb table keeps only in-frame clones and is missing some. The table has fewer than 200,000 clones, around 90% seen once; the top ten hold 1.5% to 2%. The starting material was peripheral blood, obtained on day 0 of AZD1222 vaccination. The chain recombines TRBV7-2 with TRBJ2-7; D gene uncertain. The clonotype comes from an adult in good health. In DNA, the CDR3 is TGTGCCAGCAGCAGAGGACGGCGGACCTACGAGCAGTACTTC. Encoded protein: CASSRGRRTYEQYF. Full variable domain (rest looked up from reference TRBV7-2 and TRBJ2-7): GAGVSQSPSNKVTEKGKDVELRCDPISGHTALYWYRQSLGQGLEFLIYFQGNSAPDKSGLPSDRFSAERTGGSVSTLTIQRTQQEDSAVYLCASSRGRRTYEQYFGPGTRLTVT.